This TCR beta chain was found in a study of blood T cell repertoires in COVID-19. The CDR3 has 13 residues. Trimming took off 2 bases at V and 2 bases at J, with 6 bases between the two ends. Germline CDR1 is SGHDN and CDR2 is FVKESK. Using immunoSEQ multiplex PCR, the repertoire was profiled, and TCRdb retains in-frame clones only, with some absent. The sample lists about 260,000 clones, more than 80% occurring once. The chain uses TRBV14 and TRBJ1-2, with D perhaps matching TRBD1 (6 bases). The sequence was collected from a man between 45 and 60 years old who had been exposed to COVID-19. The source material was PBMCs or T cells enriched from blood (not recorded which). This CDR3 is CASSQQGNYGYTF. The CDR3 DNA follows: TGTGCCAGCAGCCAACAGGGGAACTATGGCTACACCTTC.